The sequence of this T cell receptor (beta chain) was determined in a study of T cell repertoires in cytomegalovirus infection. Across the whole study: From public TCR beta signatures came an indication of both CMV infection and matching HLA type.

The CDR3 has 17 residues. V was clipped by 3 bases and J by 0 bases, with 15 bases between them. Germline V gives CDR1 SEHNR, CDR2 FQNEAQ (reference sequence). Study-wide points: Ex vivo, HLA-C-restricted CMV-specific TCR beta clonotypes prevailed over the rest of the response.

To note about this clonotype: Its antigen is still unknown.

One entry per CDR3 protein, called by TCRdb with MiXCR from the reads. The sample has about 890,000 distinct CDR3 sequences, approximately 32% seen once. The gene calls are TRBV7-9 and TRBJ2-1, with TRBD1 as a possible D gene (6 bases). The specimen comprised cultured CD8+ T cells from PBMCs, sampled from culture after CMV antigen stimulation. This TCR derives from a human donor in good health (CMV status not recorded). Some clones in this sample may be carry-over from other donors' samples. CDR3 nucleotide sequence: TGTGCCAGCAGCTTCCTAGGGGGTTCCAGCTCCTACAATGAGCAGTTCTTC. This codes for CASSFLGGSSSYNEQFF.